Following are 8 T cell receptor beta chains from one sample sequenced in a study of neurological immune-mediated disorders. Each CDR3 protein is one row after TCRdb ran MiXCR on the 5' RACE reads. The sample carries over 45,000 distinct CDR3 sequences, 4.5% to 7% recorded once. Source material: CD4+ T cells from blood. These receptor sequences come from a woman under 30 with multiple sclerosis.

This clonotype was detected many times. The V gene is TRBV20-1, the J gene TRBJ1-5, with 8 bases identical to TRBD1. CDR1 and CDR2 from the germline V gene are DFQATT and SNEGSKA (reference sequence). With V trimmed by 0 bases and J by 7 bases, 2 bases remained unmatched. This CDR3 has 13 amino acids. In DNA, the CDR3 is TGCAGTGCTAGAGAAGGGACAGGCCAGCCCCAGCATTTT. Protein product: CSAREGTGQPQHF.

This clonotype has ten or more counts. The chain is built from TRBV5-6 and TRBJ2-7; D is possibly TRBD1 or TRBD2 (6 bases each). Trimming shortened V by 5 bases and J by 5 bases, and 20 bases separated the two germline ends. The CDR3 extends over 15 amino acids. Germline values: CDR1 SGHDT, CDR2 YYEEEE. This CDR3 is CASRHRGGRNDEQYV. The DNA for the CDR3 is TGTGCCAGCAGACACCGAGGGGGGAGGAACGACGAGCAGTACGTC.

This clonotype was counted ten times or more. J is TRBJ2-1 and V is TRBV20-1; 11 nucleotides match TRBD2. This CDR3 comprises 17 residues. CDR1 and CDR2 from the germline V gene are DFQATT and SNEGSKA (reference sequence). V gave up 0 bases and J gave up 3 bases; unmatched junction bases: 7. CDR3 sequence: CSARDPILAGDYNEQFF. The CDR3 nucleotides are TGCAGTGCTAGAGATCCCATACTAGCGGGGGACTACAATGAGCAGTTCTTC.

This clonotype was detected ten times or more. The chain employs TRBV20-1 and TRBJ1-5; maybe TRBD1 (5 bases). The germline CDR1 and CDR2 sequences are DFQATT and SNEGSKA (reference sequence). The CDR3 contains 15 residues. Trimming took off 0 bases at V and 6 bases at J, with 15 bases between the two ends. The CDR3 DNA reads TGCAGTGCTAGAGAAGGGGCCTCAGGTCGTCAGCCCCAGCATTTT. The encoded protein is CSAREGASGRQPQHF.

The table lists this clonotype with many counts. This may be a read error: a much more frequent sequence differs by one nucleotide. The chain carries TRBV6-5 and TRBJ1-2; D is possibly TRBD1 (6 bases). The germline V and J ends were trimmed by 4 bases and 10 bases, with 22 bases remaining between them. The CDR3 extends over 15 amino acids. CDR1 MNHEY and CDR2 SVGAGI come from the germline V gene. CDR3 loop: CASSLIQAAQGDYTF. The DNA of the CDR3 is TGTGCCAGCAGTTTGATACAGGCGGCACAGGGTGACTACACCTTC.

This clonotype was counted many times. This chain connects TRBV5-1 to TRBJ2-2; D is undetermined. The CDR3 length is 14 residues. Germline CDR1 and CDR2: SGHRS and YFSETQ. The V gene lost 4 bases and the J gene lost 7 bases, with 14 bases spanning the gap. For the CDR3, the DNA is TGCGCCAGCAGCCCACCAACCCCCTACGGGGAGCTGTTTTTT. Its protein product is CASSPPTPYGELFF. Full variable domain (missing parts from reference TRBV5-1 and TRBJ2-2): KAGVTQTPRYLIKTRGQQVTLSCSPISGHRSVSWYQQTPGQGLQFLFEYFSETQRNKGNFPGRFSGRQFSNSRSEMNVSTLELGDSALYLCASSPPTPYGELFFGEGSRLTVL.

This chain uses TRBV28 with TRBJ2-1, with 7 bases identical to TRBD2. This CDR3 is built from 14 residues. Germline CDR1 is MDHEN and CDR2 is SYDVKM. Trimming removed 7 bases from V and 5 bases from J; junction bases left unmatched: 8. CDR3 bases: TGTGCCAGCATTTTGCTAGCGGTTAACAATGAGCAGTTCTTC. As protein: CASILLAVNNEQFF.

There are many counts of this clonotype. The rearrangement uses TRBV6-5 and TRBJ1-2, with D perhaps matching TRBD1 (5 bases). V gave up 7 bases and J gave up 4 bases, with 13 bases separating them. CDR1 and CDR2 from the germline V gene are MNHEY and SVGAGI. The CDR3 loop spans 13 amino acids. The CDR3 sequence is CASKTTGIYGYTF. The CDR3 coding sequence is TGTGCCAGCAAAACAACAGGAATCTATGGCTACACCTTC.